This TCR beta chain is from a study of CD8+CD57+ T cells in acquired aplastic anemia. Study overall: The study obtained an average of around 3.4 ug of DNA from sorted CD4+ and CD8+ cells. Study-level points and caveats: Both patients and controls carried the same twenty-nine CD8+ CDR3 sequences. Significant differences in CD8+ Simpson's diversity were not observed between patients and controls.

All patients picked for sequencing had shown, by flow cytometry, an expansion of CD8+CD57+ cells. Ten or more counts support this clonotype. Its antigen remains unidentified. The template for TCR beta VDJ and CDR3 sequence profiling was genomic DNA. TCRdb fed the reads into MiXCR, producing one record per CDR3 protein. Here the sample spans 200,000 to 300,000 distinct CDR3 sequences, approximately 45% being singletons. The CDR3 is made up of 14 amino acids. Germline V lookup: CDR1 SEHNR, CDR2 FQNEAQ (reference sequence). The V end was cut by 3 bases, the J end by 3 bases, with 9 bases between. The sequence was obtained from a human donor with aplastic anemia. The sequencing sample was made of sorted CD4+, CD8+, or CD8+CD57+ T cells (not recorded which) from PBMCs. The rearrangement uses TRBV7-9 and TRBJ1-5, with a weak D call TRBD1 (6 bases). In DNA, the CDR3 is TGTGCCAGCAGCTTTGGACAGTCCAATCAGCCCCAGCATTTT. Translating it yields CASSFGQSNQPQHF.